The T cell receptor (beta chain) described here comes from a study of T cell responses to AZD1222 COVID-19 vaccine. Study details: Analysis merged second doses at about 4 or about 12 weeks. Whole-study results and caveats: With dominance at 160-218 and 743-854, vaccine-associated CD4 TCRs spanned spike. Close to half of spike-specific TCRs reportedly recognize unmutated variant regions.

Germline values: CDR1 WNHNN, CDR2 SYGVQD (reference sequence). The CDR3 loop spans 13 amino acids. Deletions cut 2 bases from V and 4 bases from J, with 8 bases between. For this clone: As yet, its antigen is unknown.

The data were produced by immunoSEQ multiplex PCR, yet TCRdb's version contains in-frame clones alone and is incomplete. The sample has around 140,000 clones, 86% seen once. The receptor was isolated from an adult in good health. This sample comprised peripheral blood, obtained on day 0 of AZD1222 vaccination. The rearrangement links TRBV10-1 to TRBJ1-1; no clear D gene. The CDR3 DNA sequence: TGCGCCAGCAGTGAGGGGCAGGCCACTGAAGCTTTCTTT. Amino acid sequence: CASSEGQATEAFF.